Following are 7 T cell receptor beta chains from one sample sequenced in a study of CD4 T cells in relation to SARS-CoV-2 and coronaviruses. The antigens these receptors bind are not known. This table comes from immunoSEQ multiplex PCR, and its TCRdb copy is limited to in-frame clones, with some not included. The sample yields tens of thousands of clones, around 73% seen once. CD4+ T cells from unexposed donors were obtained before the COVID-19 pandemic (2011-2018). After about 10 days of culture, CD4+ T cells were isolated. The specimen was CD4+ T cells from PBMCs, cultured in vitro. The receptors derive from a human donor in good health.

The genes are TRBV5-6 and TRBJ2-7, with D tentatively TRBD2 (5 bases). The CDR3 consists of 15 residues. The germline V gene encodes CDR1 SGHDT and CDR2 YYEEEE. V was trimmed by 4 bases and J by 0 bases, leaving 14 bases between them. CDR3 sequence (DNA): TGTGCCAGCAGCCTCGGCCGGGGAACCTCCTACGAGCAGTACTTC. It codes for CASSLGRGTSYEQYF.

The chain couples TRBV5-4 to TRBJ2-7; D is unclear. This CDR3 spans 12 amino acids. Deletions cut 4 bases from V and 3 bases from J, with 8 bases between. CDR1 is SGHNT, CDR2 YYREEE, per germline (reference sequence). The CDR3 DNA follows: TGTGCCAGCAGCACCACCGGCTACGAGCAGTACTTC. Translating it yields CASSTTGYEQYF.

The chain has TRBV10-1 and TRBJ1-1, with a tentative D call TRBD1 (5 bases). The germline gives CDR1 WNHNN, CDR2 SYGVQD (reference sequence). There are 13 residues in the CDR3. Trimming shortened V by 8 bases and J by 1 base, and 11 bases separated the two germline ends. DNA for the CDR3: TGCGCCAGCCGTTCGACAGCGAACACTGAAGCTTTCTTT. Protein: CASRSTANTEAFF.

The chain couples TRBV28 to TRBJ2-7; 11 bases map to TRBD1. Trimming at V came to 2 bases and at J to 0 bases, leaving 6 bases not matched to a gene. CDR1 and CDR2 from the germline V gene are MDHEN and SYDVKM. The CDR3 spans 17 residues. DNA for the CDR3: TGTGCCAGCAGTTTAGATCTCGGGACAGGGGGCTCCTACGAGCAGTACTTC. Residues: CASSLDLGTGGSYEQYF.

The chain combines TRBV5-1 with TRBJ2-3; 7 bases align to TRBD1. The CDR3 loop spans 15 amino acids. Trimming at V came to 1 base and at J to 1 base, leaving 3 bases not matched to a gene. CDR1 is SGHRS, CDR2 YFSETQ, per germline. The CDR3 bases are TGCGCCAGCAGCTTGAGGGACAGAGGCACAGATACGCAGTATTTT. It encodes CASSLRDRGTDTQYF.

The chain uses TRBV18 and TRBJ1-5; perhaps TRBD1 as D (5 bases). Trimming removed 4 bases at V and 5 bases at J, with 9 bases between. This CDR3 region has 13 residues. The germline V gene encodes CDR1 KGHSH and CDR2 LQKENI. This CDR3 reads CASSQGTDQPQHF. CDR3 bases: TGTGCCAGCTCACAAGGGACCGATCAGCCCCAGCATTTT.

V gene TRBV7-9 combines with J gene TRBJ1-2; 7 positions match TRBD1. Germline V gives CDR1 SEHNR, CDR2 FQNEAQ (reference sequence). There are 16 residues in the CDR3. The ends lost 7 bases at V and 7 bases at J; junction bases unmatched: 18. The CDR3 reads CASTLNAGTVIGGYTF. DNA of the CDR3: TGTGCCAGCACCCTTAATGCCGGGACAGTAATCGGTGGCTACACCTTC.